What follows describes a single T cell receptor (beta chain). The antigen is not known. Per the germline V gene, CDR1 is MNHEY and CDR2 is SMNVEV (reference sequence). The J segment lost 5 bases and the V segment lost 3 bases, leaving 7 bases of the junction unmatched. The CDR3 has 15 amino acids. Patients had blood sampled at baseline and again on cycle 4 day 1 and cycle 7 day 1. This table comes from immunoSEQ multiplex PCR, and its TCRdb copy is limited to in-frame clones, with some not included. Of more than 25,000 clones listed, roughly four fifths are singletons. The data originate from a study of OX40 agonist ivuxolimab in advanced cancers. For the study at large: Patients were treated with ivuxolimab, an agonistic anti-OX40 (CD134) antibody. Ivuxolimab was delivered to patients intravenously every 2 weeks at doses spanning 0.01 to 10 mg/kg. General study findings and limits: At 0.1 to 3.0 mg/kg and by week 6, clonal expansion occurred in CD4+ and CD8+ blood T cells.

The sequence came from an adult with an advanced solid tumor such as melanoma, head and neck, liver or kidney cancer. The sample consisted of CD4+ or CD8+ T cells sorted from blood, taken in a trial of the OX40 agonist ivuxolimab. The V gene is TRBV27, the J gene TRBJ2-3, with TRBD2 identical over 8 bases. For the CDR3, the DNA is TGTGCCAGCAGTTTCCAGCGGGGGTGGGTAGATACGCAGTATTTT. Protein: CASSFQRGWVDTQYF.